Described below is a single T cell receptor beta chain sequence and its context. Its antigen is as yet unknown. These data come from a study of T cell repertoires in cytomegalovirus infection. TCRdb re-analysed the reads in MiXCR, keeping a single row per CDR3 protein. The sample includes 200,000 to 250,000 distinct CDR3 sequences, approximately 38% of them seen just once. The source is a human donor in good health (CMV status not recorded). Some clones in this sample may be carry-over from other donors' samples. The sequencing here drew on CD8+ T cells from cultured PBMCs, taken from culture after CMV antigen stimulation.

CDR3 sequence: CASSISSALTDTQYF. The CDR3 DNA reads as TGTGCCAGCAGTATATCCTCGGCCCTCACAGATACGCAGTATTTT. This chain joins TRBV11-3 and TRBJ2-3; D ambiguous. The V gene's germline CDR1 is SGHNT and CDR2 YENEEA. The CDR3 sequence is 15 residues long. Trimming took 6 bases from V and 2 from J, leaving 15 bases between them.